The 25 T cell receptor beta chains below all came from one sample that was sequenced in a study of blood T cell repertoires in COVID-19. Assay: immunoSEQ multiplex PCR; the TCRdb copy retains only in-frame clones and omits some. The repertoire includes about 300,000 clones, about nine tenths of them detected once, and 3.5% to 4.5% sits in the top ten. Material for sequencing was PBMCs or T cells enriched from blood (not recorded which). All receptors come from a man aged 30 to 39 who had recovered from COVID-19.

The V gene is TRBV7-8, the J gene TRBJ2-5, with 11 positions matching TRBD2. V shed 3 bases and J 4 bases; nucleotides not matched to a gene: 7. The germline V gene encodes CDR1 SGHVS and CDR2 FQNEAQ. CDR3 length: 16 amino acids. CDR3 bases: TGTGCCAGCAGCTTTCAAACTAGCGGGAGCGGAGAGACCCAGTACTTC. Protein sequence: CASSFQTSGSGETQYF.

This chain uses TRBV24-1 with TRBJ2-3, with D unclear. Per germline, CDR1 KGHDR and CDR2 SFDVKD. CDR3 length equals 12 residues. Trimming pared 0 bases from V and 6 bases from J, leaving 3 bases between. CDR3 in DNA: TGTGCCACCAGTGATTTGCTGGATACGCAGTATTTT. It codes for CATSDLLDTQYF.

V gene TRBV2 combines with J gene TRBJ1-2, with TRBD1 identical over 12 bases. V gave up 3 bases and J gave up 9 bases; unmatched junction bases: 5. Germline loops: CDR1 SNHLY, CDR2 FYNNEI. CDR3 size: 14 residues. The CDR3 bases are TGTGCCAGCAGTGAGGGGACAGGGGGCAAAAGCTACACCTTC. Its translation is CASSEGTGGKSYTF.

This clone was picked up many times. The CDR3 nucleotides are TGTGCCAGCAGCCCACCCGGACAGGGGGCTTTGGGAGAACAGCATTTT. Its translation is CASSPPGQGALGEQHF. J is TRBJ1-5 and V is TRBV7-2; TRBD1 matches at 11 bases. CDR1 is SGHTA, CDR2 FQGNSA, per germline. The CDR3 length is 16 residues. The V segment lost 5 bases and the J segment 13 bases; nucleotides outside the gene matches: 16.

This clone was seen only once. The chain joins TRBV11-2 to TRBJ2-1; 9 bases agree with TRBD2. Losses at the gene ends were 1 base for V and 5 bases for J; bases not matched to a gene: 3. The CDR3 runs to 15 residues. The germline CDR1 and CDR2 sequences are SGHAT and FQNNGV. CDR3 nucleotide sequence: TGTGCCAGCAGCTTAGGGAGCGGGGGGCACAATGAGCAGTTCTTC. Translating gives CASSLGSGGHNEQFF.

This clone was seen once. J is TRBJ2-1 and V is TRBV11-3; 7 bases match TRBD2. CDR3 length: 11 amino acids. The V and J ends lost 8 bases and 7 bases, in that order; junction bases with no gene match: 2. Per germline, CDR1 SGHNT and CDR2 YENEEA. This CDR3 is CASVSGNEQFF. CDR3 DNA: TGTGCCAGCGTTAGCGGGAATGAGCAGTTCTTC.

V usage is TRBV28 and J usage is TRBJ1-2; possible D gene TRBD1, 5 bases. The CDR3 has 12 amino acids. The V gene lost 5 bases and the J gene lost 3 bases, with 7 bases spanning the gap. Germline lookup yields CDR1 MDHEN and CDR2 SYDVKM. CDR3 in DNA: TGTGCCAGCAGTACAGGAGACTATGGCTACACCTTC. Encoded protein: CASSTGDYGYTF.

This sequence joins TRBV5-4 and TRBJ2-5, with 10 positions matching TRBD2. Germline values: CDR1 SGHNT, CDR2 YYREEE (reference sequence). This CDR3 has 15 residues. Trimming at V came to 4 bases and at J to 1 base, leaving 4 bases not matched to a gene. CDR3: CASSPGLAVQETQYF. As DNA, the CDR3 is TGTGCCAGCAGCCCCGGACTAGCGGTCCAAGAGACCCAGTACTTC.

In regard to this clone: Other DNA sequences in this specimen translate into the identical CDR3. CDR3 bases: TGTGCCAGCAGCTTTACAGATTACAATGAGCAGTTCTTC. Translating gives CASSFTDYNEQFF. The J gene is TRBJ2-1, the V gene TRBV5-4; no definite D call. Germline loops: CDR1 SGHNT, CDR2 YYREEE (reference sequence). The CDR3 length is 13 residues. V was trimmed by 2 bases and J by 4 bases, leaving 7 bases between them.

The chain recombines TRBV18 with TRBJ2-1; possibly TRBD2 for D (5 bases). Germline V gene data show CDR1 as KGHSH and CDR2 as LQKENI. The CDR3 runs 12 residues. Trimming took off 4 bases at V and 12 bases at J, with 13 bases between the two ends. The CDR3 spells CASSLNRDGQFF. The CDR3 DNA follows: TGTGCCAGCTCACTCAACCGGGATGGGCAGTTCTTC. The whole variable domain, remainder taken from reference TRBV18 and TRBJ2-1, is NAGVMQNPRHLVRRRGQEARLRCSPMKGHSHVYWYRQLPEEGLKFMVYLQKENIIDESGMPKERFSAEFPKEGPSILRIQQVVRGDSAAYFCASSLNRDGQFFGPGTRLTVL.

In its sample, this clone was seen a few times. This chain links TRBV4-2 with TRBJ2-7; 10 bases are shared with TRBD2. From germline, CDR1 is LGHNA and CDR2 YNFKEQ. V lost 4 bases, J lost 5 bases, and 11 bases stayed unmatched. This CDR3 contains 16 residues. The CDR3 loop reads CASSRLTASGSHEQYF. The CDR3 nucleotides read TGTGCCAGCAGCCGACTTACGGCTAGCGGGAGCCACGAGCAGTACTTC.

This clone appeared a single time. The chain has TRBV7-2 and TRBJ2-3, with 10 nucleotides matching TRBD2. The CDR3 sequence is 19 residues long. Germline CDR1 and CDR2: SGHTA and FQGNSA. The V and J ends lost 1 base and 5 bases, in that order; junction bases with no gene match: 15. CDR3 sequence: CASSLVALIGTSVRDTQYF. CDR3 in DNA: TGTGCCAGCAGCTTAGTCGCGCTCATTGGGACTAGCGTAAGAGATACGCAGTATTTT. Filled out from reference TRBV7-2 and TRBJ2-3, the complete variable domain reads GAGVSQSPSNKVTEKGKDVELRCDPISGHTALYWYRQSLGQGLEFLIYFQGNSAPDKSGLPSDRFSAERTGGSVSTLTIQRTQQEDSAVYLCASSLVALIGTSVRDTQYFGPGTRLTVL.

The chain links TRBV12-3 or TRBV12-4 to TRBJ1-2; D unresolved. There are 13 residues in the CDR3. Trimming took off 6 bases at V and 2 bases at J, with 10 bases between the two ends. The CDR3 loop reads CASRALGNYGYTF. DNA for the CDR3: TGTGCCAGCAGAGCTTTGGGCAACTATGGCTACACCTTC.

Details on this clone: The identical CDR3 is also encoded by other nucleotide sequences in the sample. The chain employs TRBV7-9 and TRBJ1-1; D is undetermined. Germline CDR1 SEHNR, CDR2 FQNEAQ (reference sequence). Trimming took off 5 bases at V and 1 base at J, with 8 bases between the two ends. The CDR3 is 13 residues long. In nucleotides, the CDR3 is TGTGCCAGCAGCCTCGGAGAGAACACTGAAGCTTTCTTT. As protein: CASSLGENTEAFF.

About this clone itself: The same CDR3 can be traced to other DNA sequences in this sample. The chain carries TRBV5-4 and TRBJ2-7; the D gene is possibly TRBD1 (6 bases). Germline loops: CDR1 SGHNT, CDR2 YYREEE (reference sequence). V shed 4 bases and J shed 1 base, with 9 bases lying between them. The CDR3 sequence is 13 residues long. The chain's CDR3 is CASSLGQSYEQYF. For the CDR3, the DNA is TGTGCCAGCAGCCTGGGACAATCCTACGAGCAGTACTTC.

The CDR3 loop is CASSLDPAGGRELFF. The CDR3 DNA is TGTGCCAGCAGCTTAGATCCAGCGGGGGGACGGGAGCTGTTTTTT. The chain links TRBV7-6 to TRBJ2-2; 9 bases fit TRBD2. The CDR3 is 15 residues long. CDR1 and CDR2 (germline): SGHVS, FNYEAQ. Losses at the gene ends were 1 base for V and 9 bases for J; bases not matched to a gene: 6.

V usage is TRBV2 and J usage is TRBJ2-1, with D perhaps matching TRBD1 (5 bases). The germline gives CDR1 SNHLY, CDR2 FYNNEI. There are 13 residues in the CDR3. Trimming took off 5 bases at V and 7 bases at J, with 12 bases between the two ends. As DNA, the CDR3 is TGTGCCAGCAGTAAAGGTTCAGGGAATGAGCAGTTCTTC. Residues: CASSKGSGNEQFF.

In nucleotides, the CDR3 is TGTGCCAGCAGCAAAGCCCTAACCGAAAATTCTGGAAACACCATATATTTT. It yields the protein CASSKALTENSGNTIYF. This rearrangement joins TRBV21-1 to TRBJ1-3. TRBV21-1 has pseudogene status. CDR3 length: 17 amino acids.

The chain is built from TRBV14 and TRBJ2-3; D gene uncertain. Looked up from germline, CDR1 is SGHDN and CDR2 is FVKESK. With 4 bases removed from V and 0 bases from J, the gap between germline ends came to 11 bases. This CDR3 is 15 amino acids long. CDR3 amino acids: CASSRELLSTDTQYF. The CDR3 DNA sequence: TGTGCCAGCAGCCGAGAACTACTTAGCACAGATACGCAGTATTTT.

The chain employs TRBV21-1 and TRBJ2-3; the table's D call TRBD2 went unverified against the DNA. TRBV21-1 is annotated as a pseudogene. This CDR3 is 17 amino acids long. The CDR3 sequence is CASSTYREGTSTDTQYF. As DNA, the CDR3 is TGTGCCAGCAGCACATACAGGGAGGGTACTAGCACAGATACGCAGTATTTT.

This chain's CDR3 is CASSPFGGSSYNEQFF. For the CDR3, the DNA is TGCGCCAGCAGCCCCTTTGGAGGCTCATCCTACAATGAGCAGTTCTTC. This sequence joins TRBV5-1 and TRBJ2-1; a possible D gene is TRBD2 (5 bases). The CDR3 is 16 residues long. The germline gives CDR1 SGHRS, CDR2 YFSETQ. Trimming cost V 4 bases and J 1 base, with 15 bases left between them.

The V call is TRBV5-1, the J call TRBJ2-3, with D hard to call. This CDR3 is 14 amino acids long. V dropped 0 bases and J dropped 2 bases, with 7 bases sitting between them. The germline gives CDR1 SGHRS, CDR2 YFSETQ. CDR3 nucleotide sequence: TGCGCCAGCAGCTTGGGACTTTACACAGATACGCAGTATTTT. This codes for CASSLGLYTDTQYF.

The CDR3 DNA reads as TGTGCCGGCATCACTAGCGGGAGACACAATGAGCAGTTCTTC. The encoded protein is CAGITSGRHNEQFF. V is TRBV6-5 and J is TRBJ2-1; TRBD2 agrees at 11 bases. CDR3 length: 14 residues. J gave up 5 bases and V 11 bases, and 8 bases lay outside the gene matches. Germline V gene data show CDR1 as MNHEY and CDR2 as SVGAGI.

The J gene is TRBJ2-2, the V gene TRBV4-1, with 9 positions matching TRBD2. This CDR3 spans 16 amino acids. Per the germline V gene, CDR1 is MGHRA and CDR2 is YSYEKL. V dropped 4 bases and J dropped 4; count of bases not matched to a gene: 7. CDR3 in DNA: TGCGCCAGCAGCCTGCAGCGGGGGGCGGGCACCGGGGAGCTGTTTTTT. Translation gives CASSLQRGAGTGELFF.

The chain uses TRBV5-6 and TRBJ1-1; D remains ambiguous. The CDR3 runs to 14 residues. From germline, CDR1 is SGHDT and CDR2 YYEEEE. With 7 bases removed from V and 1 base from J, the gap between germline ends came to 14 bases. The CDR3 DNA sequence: TGTGCCAGCTCCGGGTTGTCGGGGAACACTGAAGCTTTCTTT. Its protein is CASSGLSGNTEAFF.